The 14 T cell receptor beta chains below come from one sample, sequenced in a study of T cells after yellow fever vaccination. TCRdb re-called the 5' RACE reads through MiXCR, storing one row per CDR3 protein. The table records 500,000 to 650,000 distinct CDR3 sequences, less than 20% of them present only once. The material was PBMCs, obtained 5 to 6 days after the first yellow fever vaccination. The receptor source for this set is a man between 18 and 35 years old who received the YFV17D yellow fever vaccine.

This clonotype was observed a few times. CDR3 protein: CASSSGYSSYNEQFF. CDR3 DNA sequence: TGTGCCAGCAGTTCAGGTTATAGCTCCTACAATGAGCAGTTCTTC. The V and J genes are TRBV9 and TRBJ2-1, with unresolved D. Germline assignment: CDR1 SGDLS and CDR2 YYNGEE. The V gene lost 5 bases and the J gene lost 0 bases, with 12 bases spanning the gap. The CDR3 is 15 residues long.

This chain links TRBV28 with TRBJ1-2, with a weak D call TRBD1 (6 bases). In germline, CDR1 is MDHEN, CDR2 SYDVKM. This CDR3 is built from 13 residues. Trimming shortened V by 9 bases and J by 10 bases, and 21 bases separated the two germline ends. CDR3 bases: TGTGCCAGTTACACCGGGGGCGCCGGAGTCTACACCTTC. Residues: CASYTGGAGVYTF.

This chain joins TRBV9 and TRBJ2-1, with D tentatively TRBD2 (7 bases). CDR3 size: 16 residues. V lost 3 bases to trimming and J lost 10 bases, with 23 bases between them. Germline CDR1 reads SGDLS; CDR2 reads YYNGEE. CDR3 loop: CASSALGGPRIGEQFF. The CDR3 DNA is TGTGCCAGCAGCGCATTGGGGGGGCCCCGAATAGGAGAGCAGTTCTTC.

This clonotype was seen at least ten times. V gene TRBV6-1 combines with J gene TRBJ2-5; weak D call: TRBD1 (5 bases). Germline V gene lookup returns CDR1 MNHNS and CDR2 SASEGT. Deletions cut 1 base from V and 5 bases from J, with 11 bases between. This CDR3 region has 14 residues. CDR3: CASSEVTATETQYF. As DNA, the CDR3 is TGTGCCAGCAGTGAAGTGACAGCGACTGAGACCCAGTACTTC.

V and J are TRBV28 and TRBJ2-3, with a possible D match to TRBD2 (6 bases). Germline V CDR1 and CDR2: MDHEN, SYDVKM. The V end was cut by 5 bases, the J end by 10 bases, with 10 bases between. The CDR3 covers 11 residues. The CDR3 DNA is TGTGCCAGCAGTAAGCCGGGGGCGCAGTATTTT. Its protein product is CASSKPGAQYF.

This clonotype was counted at least ten times. This rearrangement joins TRBV7-2 to TRBJ1-6; D remains unclear. The CDR3 runs 13 residues. Germline V gives CDR1 SGHTA, CDR2 FQGNSA. Trimming cost V 0 bases and J 10 bases, with 7 bases left between them. The chain's CDR3 is CASSLAIASPLHF. Written as DNA, the CDR3 is TGTGCCAGCAGCTTAGCTATCGCCTCACCCCTCCACTTT.

J is TRBJ2-1 and V is TRBV6-2 or TRBV6-3, with TRBD2 matching 8 bases. This CDR3 region has 18 residues. The J segment lost 1 base and the V segment lost 6 bases, leaving 14 bases of the junction unmatched. The germline V gene encodes CDR1 MNHEY and CDR2 SVGEGT. CDR3 amino acids: CASSHDLTSGLSYNEQFF. Here the CDR3 DNA reads TGTGCCAGCAGCCACGACCTTACTAGCGGCCTTTCCTACAATGAGCAGTTCTTC.

The rearrangement joins TRBV5-6 to TRBJ1-2; D is possibly TRBD1 (6 bases). V lost 0 bases to trimming and J lost 3 bases, with 12 bases between them. The CDR3 contains 15 residues. The germline gives CDR1 SGHDT, CDR2 YYEEEE. CDR3 sequence reads: CASSLAGGGDYGYTF. CDR3 DNA sequence: TGTGCCAGCAGCTTGGCCGGAGGGGGGGACTATGGCTACACCTTC.

This clonotype appeared many times. V usage is TRBV6-1 and J usage is TRBJ2-7, with D unclear. Germline loops: CDR1 MNHNS, CDR2 SASEGT. The CDR3 runs to 13 residues. Trimming cost V 7 bases and J 1 base, with 11 bases left between them. The CDR3: CASNRAASYEQYF. CDR3 nucleotides: TGTGCCAGCAATCGGGCGGCATCCTACGAGCAGTACTTC.

The table lists this clonotype with many counts. The chain joins TRBV5-1 to TRBJ2-5; 7 nucleotides agree with TRBD1. The trim removed 2 bases at V and 4 bases at J, leaving 5 bases unmatched. The germline gives CDR1 SGHRS, CDR2 YFSETQ. The CDR3 has 14 residues. CDR3 coding DNA: TGCGCCAGCAGCTTAGGGGGCTCGGGAGAGACCCAGTACTTC. Its translation is CASSLGGSGETQYF.

The V and J genes are TRBV5-1 and TRBJ1-3, with 7 bases matching TRBD1. The CDR3 is 17 residues long. Germline CDR1 SGHRS, CDR2 YFSETQ. J lost 0 bases, V lost 6 bases, and 12 bases had no gene match. In DNA form, the CDR3 reads TGCGCCAGCACCCCAACTGGGACAGCAAACTCTGGAAACACCATATATTTT. As protein: CASTPTGTANSGNTIYF.

This clonotype occurred many times. The rearrangement joins TRBV7-2 to TRBJ1-2; D remains ambiguous. V was pared by 1 base and J by 1 base, with 4 bases between. This CDR3 contains 13 residues. The germline V gene has CDR1 SGHTA and CDR2 FQGNSA. CDR3 protein: CASSLGFNYGYTF. CDR3 nucleotides: TGTGCCAGCAGCTTAGGGTTTAACTATGGCTACACCTTC.

The CDR3 DNA reads as TGCGCCAGCAGCCCAGAACGTACGCCTAACTATGGCTACACCTTC. It codes for CASSPERTPNYGYTF. The V and J genes are TRBV4-3 and TRBJ1-2; unclear D gene. The germline CDR1 and CDR2 sequences are LGHNA and YSLEER. V shed 4 bases and J shed 0 bases, with 12 bases lying between them. The CDR3 has 15 residues.

This clonotype was counted ten times or more. The V and J genes are TRBV27 and TRBJ2-3, with TRBD1 matching 9 bases. The CDR3 extends over 14 amino acids. J lost 4 bases, V lost 10 bases, and 9 bases had no gene match. Germline lookup yields CDR1 MNHEY and CDR2 SMNVEV (reference sequence). CDR3 in amino acids: CATTPGQGSDTQYF. CDR3 DNA: TGTGCCACCACGCCGGGACAGGGATCAGATACGCAGTATTTT.